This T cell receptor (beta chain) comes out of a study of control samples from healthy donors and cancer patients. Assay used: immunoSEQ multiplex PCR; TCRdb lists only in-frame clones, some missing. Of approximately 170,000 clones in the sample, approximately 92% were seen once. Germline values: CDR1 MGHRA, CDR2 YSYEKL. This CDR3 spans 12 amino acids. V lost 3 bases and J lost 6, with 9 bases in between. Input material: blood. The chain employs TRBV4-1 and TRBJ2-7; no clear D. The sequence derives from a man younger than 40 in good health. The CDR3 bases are TGCGCCAGCAGCCACCTTTCTGGCGAGCAGTACTTC. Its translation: CASSHLSGEQYF.